This T cell receptor beta chain appears in the sequencing data of a study of control samples from healthy donors and cancer patients. The assay was immunoSEQ multiplex PCR, and TCRdb's table has in-frame clones only and misses some. The table includes fewer than 200,000 clones, around 94% detected once. This CDR3 spans 16 amino acids. The germline gives CDR1 LNHDA, CDR2 SQIVND (reference sequence). The ends were cut back, 1 base at V and 0 bases at J, with 10 bases in the middle. The chain recombines TRBV19 with TRBJ1-5, with D unresolved. This clonotype was sampled from a man aged 60 to 69 with colorectal cancer. The sequencing sample was made of PBMCs. As DNA, the CDR3 is TGTGCCAGTAGTATAGTTCGGGGATTTAGCAATCAGCCCCAGCATTTT. This codes for CASSIVRGFSNQPQHF.